The T cell receptor beta chain described here comes from a study of T cells in Graves' hyperthyroidism and ophthalmopathy. Many counts were recorded for this clonotype. TCR beta CDR3 region amplification was performed from RNA transcripts. A set of HTBI primers served as the primers for a first-round RT-PCR of the TCR CDR3. Via MiXCR, TCRdb re-called the multiplex PCR reads, giving one row per CDR3 protein. The sample holds about 110,000 distinct CDR3 sequences, about a sixth seen once. This CDR3 has 15 amino acids. With V trimmed by 6 bases and J by 2 bases, 10 bases remained unmatched. Germline lookup yields CDR1 DFQATT and CDR2 SNEGSKA (reference sequence).

The chain links TRBV20-1 to TRBJ2-1; TRBD2 agrees at 7 bases. The source material was blood. This TCR was sampled from a woman aged 45-65 years with Graves' hyperthyroidism. CDR3 coding DNA: TGCAGTGCATCTGCGGGAGTGTCCGCCTACAATGAGCAGTTCTTC. Translation: CSASAGVSAYNEQFF.